This entry features one T cell receptor (beta chain) sequence. The data are from a study of blood T cell repertoires in COVID-19. Overall study: Some COVID-19 samples were acute and others convalescent; all came from the United States, Italy and Spain. Sources were T cells, B-cell-depleted T cells, or PBMCs; the material itself was cDNA or gDNA.

Germline-derived CDR1 and CDR2 are LGHNT and FRNRAP. The CDR3 is 14 residues long. V shed 1 base and J 4 bases; nucleotides not matched to a gene: 2. As handled by the study authors: Scientists estimated how many nucleated cells there were by amplifying reference gene primers. This table comes from immunoSEQ multiplex PCR, and its TCRdb copy is limited to in-frame clones, with some not included. V, J and clone size are those of that table, while D and trimming were read from the DNA. Found here are around 160,000 clones, roughly 93% of them singletons; the top ten hold roughly 2.1%. The Seattle patients, enrolled during active infection, were followed longitudinally.

V gene TRBV12-5 combines with J gene TRBJ2-5, with TRBD1 matching over 8 bases. The sequencing input was peripheral blood. The clonotype was recovered from a woman aged 60-75 years with COVID-19, enrolled during active disease. The CDR3 sequence: CASGLGGQGETQYF. CDR3 DNA: TGTGCTAGTGGTTTGGGAGGACAGGGAGAGACCCAGTACTTC.